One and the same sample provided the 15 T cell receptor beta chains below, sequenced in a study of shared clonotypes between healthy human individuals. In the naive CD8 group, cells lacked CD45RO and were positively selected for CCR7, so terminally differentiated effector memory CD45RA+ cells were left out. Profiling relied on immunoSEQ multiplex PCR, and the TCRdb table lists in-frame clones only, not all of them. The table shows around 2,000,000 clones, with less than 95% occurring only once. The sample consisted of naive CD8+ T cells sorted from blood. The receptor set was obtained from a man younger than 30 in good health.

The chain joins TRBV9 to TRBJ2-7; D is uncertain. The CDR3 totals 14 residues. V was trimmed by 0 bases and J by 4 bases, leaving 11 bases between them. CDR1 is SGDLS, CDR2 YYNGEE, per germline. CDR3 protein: CASSVGFVGYEQYF. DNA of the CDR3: TGTGCCAGCAGCGTAGGCTTCGTTGGTTACGAGCAGTACTTC. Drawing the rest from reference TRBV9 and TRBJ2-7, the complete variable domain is DSGVTQTPKHLITATGQRVTLRCSPRSGDLSVYWYQQSLDQGLQFLIQYYNGEERAKGNILERFSAQQFPDLHSELNLSSLELGDSALYFCASSVGFVGYEQYFGPGTRLTVT.

The CDR3: CASSLQEGDGGYTF. The CDR3 nucleotides read TGTGCCAGCAGCTTACAGGAGGGAGACGGAGGCTACACCTTC. V is TRBV7-9 and J is TRBJ1-2; D gene unclear. V lost 2 bases and J 8 bases, leaving 15 bases between the germline ends. The CDR3 totals 14 residues. The germline gives CDR1 SEHNR, CDR2 FQNEAQ (reference sequence).

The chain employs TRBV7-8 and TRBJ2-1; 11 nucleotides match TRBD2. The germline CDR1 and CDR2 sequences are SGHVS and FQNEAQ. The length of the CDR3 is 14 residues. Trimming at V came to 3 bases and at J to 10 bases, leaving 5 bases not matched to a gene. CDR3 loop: CASSFLAGGAEQFF. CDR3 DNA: TGTGCCAGCAGCTTTCTAGCGGGGGGCGCGGAGCAGTTCTTC.

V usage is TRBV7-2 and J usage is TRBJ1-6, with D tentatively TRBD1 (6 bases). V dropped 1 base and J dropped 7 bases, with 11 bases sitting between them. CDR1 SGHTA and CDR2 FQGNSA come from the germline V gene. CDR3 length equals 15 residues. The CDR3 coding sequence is TGTGCCAGCAGCTTAGGACGGGGGGCCAATTCACCCCTCCACTTT. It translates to CASSLGRGANSPLHF.

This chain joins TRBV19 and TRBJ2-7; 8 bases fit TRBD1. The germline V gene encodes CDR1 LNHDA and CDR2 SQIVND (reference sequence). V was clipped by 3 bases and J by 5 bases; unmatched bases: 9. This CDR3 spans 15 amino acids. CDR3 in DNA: TGTGCCAGTAGTATGACAGGGGCGGACGTCGACGAGCAGTACTTC. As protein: CASSMTGADVDEQYF.

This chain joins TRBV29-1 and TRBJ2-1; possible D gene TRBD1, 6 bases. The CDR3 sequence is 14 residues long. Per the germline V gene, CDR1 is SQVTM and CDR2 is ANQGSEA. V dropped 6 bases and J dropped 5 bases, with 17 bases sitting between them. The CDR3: CSVETGFGNNEQFF. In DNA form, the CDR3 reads TGCAGCGTGGAAACAGGGTTCGGGAACAATGAGCAGTTCTTC.

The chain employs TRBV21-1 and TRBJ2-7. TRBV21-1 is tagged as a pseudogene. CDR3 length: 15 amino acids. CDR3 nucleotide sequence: TGTGCCAGCAGCCCCCGTGGCGAGCCTTCGTACGAGCAGTACTTC. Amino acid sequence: CASSPRGEPSYEQYF.

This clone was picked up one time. The DNA for the CDR3 is TGCGCCAGCAGCCAGATAAGGGACCACGAGCAGTACTTC. Protein sequence: CASSQIRDHEQYF. This rearrangement joins TRBV4-1 to TRBJ2-7, with D tentatively TRBD1 or TRBD2 (5 bases each). Germline V CDR1 and CDR2: MGHRA, YSYEKL. This CDR3 has 13 amino acids. With 3 bases removed from V and 5 bases from J, the gap between germline ends came to 11 bases.

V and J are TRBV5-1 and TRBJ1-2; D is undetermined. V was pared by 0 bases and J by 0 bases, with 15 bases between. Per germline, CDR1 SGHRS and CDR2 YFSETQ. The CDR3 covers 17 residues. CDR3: CASSLAEAGNPNYGYTF. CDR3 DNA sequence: TGCGCCAGCAGCTTGGCCGAGGCGGGCAACCCTAACTATGGCTACACCTTC.

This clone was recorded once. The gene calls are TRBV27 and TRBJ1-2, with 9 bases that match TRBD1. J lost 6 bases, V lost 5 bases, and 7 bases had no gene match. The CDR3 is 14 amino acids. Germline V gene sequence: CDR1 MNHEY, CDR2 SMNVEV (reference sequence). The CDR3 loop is CASSPGTGYHGYTF. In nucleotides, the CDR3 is TGTGCCAGCAGTCCCGGGACAGGGTATCATGGCTACACCTTC.

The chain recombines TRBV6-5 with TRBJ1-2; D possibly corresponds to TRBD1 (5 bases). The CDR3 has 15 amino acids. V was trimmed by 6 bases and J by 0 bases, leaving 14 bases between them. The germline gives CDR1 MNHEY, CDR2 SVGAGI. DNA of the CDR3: TGTGCCAGCAGCTCTGGGACGGATCCTAACTATGGCTACACCTTC. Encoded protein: CASSSGTDPNYGYTF.

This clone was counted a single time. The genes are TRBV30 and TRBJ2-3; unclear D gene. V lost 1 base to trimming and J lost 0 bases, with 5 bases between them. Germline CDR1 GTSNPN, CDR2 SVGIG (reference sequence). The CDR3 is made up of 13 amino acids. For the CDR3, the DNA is TGTGCCTGGAGTGAACTCAGCACAGATACGCAGTATTTT. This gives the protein CAWSELSTDTQYF.

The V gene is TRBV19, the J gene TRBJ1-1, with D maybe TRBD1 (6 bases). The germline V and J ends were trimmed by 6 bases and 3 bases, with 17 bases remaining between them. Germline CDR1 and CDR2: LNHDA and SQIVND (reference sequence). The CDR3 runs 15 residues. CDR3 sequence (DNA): TGTGCCAGTAGATCCCCAGGGGCGGGGGACACTGAAGCTTTCTTT. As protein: CASRSPGAGDTEAFF. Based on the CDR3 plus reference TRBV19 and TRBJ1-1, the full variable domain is DGGITQSPKYLFRKEGQNVTLSCEQNLNHDAMYWYRQDPGQGLRLIYYSQIVNDFQKGDIAEGYSVSREKKESFPLTVTSAQKNPTAFYLCASRSPGAGDTEAFFGQGTRLTVV.

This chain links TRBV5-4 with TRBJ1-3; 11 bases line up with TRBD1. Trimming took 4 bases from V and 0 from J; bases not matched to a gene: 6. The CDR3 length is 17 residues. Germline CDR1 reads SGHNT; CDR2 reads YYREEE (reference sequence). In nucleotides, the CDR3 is TGTGCCAGCAGCGGACAGGGGGCCATGGGCTCTGGAAACACCATATATTTT. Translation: CASSGQGAMGSGNTIYF.

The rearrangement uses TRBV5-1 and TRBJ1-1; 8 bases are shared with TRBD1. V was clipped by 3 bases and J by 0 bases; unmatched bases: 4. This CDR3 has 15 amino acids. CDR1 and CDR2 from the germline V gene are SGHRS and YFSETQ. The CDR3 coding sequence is TGCGCCAGCAGCTCCTGGACAGGGATGAACACTGAAGCTTTCTTT. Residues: CASSSWTGMNTEAFF.